Listed below are T cell receptor beta chains from one sample, sequenced in a study of CD8 T cells in ankylosing spondylitis. TCRdb reanalysed the 5' RACE reads using MiXCR and keeps one entry per CDR3 protein. The sample has about 160,000 distinct CDR3 sequences; around 16% are singletons. The specimen sequenced was blood, either unsorted or a sorted T cell fraction (not recorded which). The receptor set was obtained from a male donor with ankylosing spondylitis or in good health (not recorded which). Both conserved end residues are part of each CDR3. The D gene is left open where the match is weak. The size of a clone is reported for some rows only, either as once, few or many, or as a class for expanded clones.

size	V	J	D	CDR3	DNA
NA	TRBV27	TRBJ1-4	NA	CASSSRAGIGEKLFF	TGTGCCAGCAGTAGTCGAGCCGGGATCGGTGAAAAACTGTTTTTT
many	TRBV5-6	TRBJ2-3	TRBD1	CASSSGTAGVTDTQYF	TGTGCCAGCAGCTCAGGGACAGCTGGAGTCACAGATACGCAGTATTTT
many	TRBV6-5	TRBJ1-2	TRBD1	CASSSTGVDGYTF	TGTGCCAGCAGTTCGACAGGGGTGGATGGCTACACCTTC
NA	TRBV18	TRBJ2-7	NA	CASSPPGTREQYF	TGTGCCAGCTCACCACCCGGGACTCGTGAGCAGTACTTC
few	TRBV23-1	TRBJ2-3	NA	CASSSFPGPKTDTQYF	TGCGCCAGCAGTTCCTTCCCGGGACCTAAGACAGATACGCAGTATTTT
NA	TRBV10-3	TRBJ2-3	TRBD2	CAISSGTRQYF	TGTGCCATCAGTTCCGGGACTAGGCAGTATTTT
many	TRBV3-1	TRBJ1-2	TRBD1	CASSRTGSDYGYTF	TGTGCCAGCAGCCGGACAGGGTCGGACTATGGCTACACCTTC
few	TRBV12-3/TRBV12-4	TRBJ2-7	NA	CASSLVRGGTYEQYF	TGTGCCAGCAGTTTAGTCCGAGGGGGAACCTACGAGCAGTACTTC
many	TRBV5-6	TRBJ2-7	NA	CASGIPRGSTGSYEQYF	TGTGCCAGCGGAATTCCTAGGGGCAGTACGGGATCCTACGAGCAGTACTTC
few	TRBV24-1	TRBJ2-1	NA	CATSDLTSLPQFF	TGTGCCACCAGTGATTTGACTAGCTTGCCACAGTTCTTC
NA	TRBV12-3/TRBV12-4	TRBJ1-1	NA	CASSPFEGNTEAFF	TGTGCCAGCAGCCCATTCGAGGGGAACACTGAAGCTTTCTTT
NA	TRBV9	TRBJ2-1	TRBD2	CASSVRVSSGDNEQFF	TGTGCCAGCAGCGTAAGGGTTTCTAGCGGGGACAATGAGCAGTTCTTC
NA	TRBV6-1	TRBJ1-1	TRBD1	CASSQAGTGGTEAFF	TGTGCCAGCAGTCAAGCCGGGACAGGGGGGACTGAAGCTTTCTTT
many	TRBV20-1	TRBJ2-7	NA	CSARDLAYYEQYF	TGCAGTGCTAGAGATCTAGCGTACTACGAGCAGTACTTC
NA	TRBV7-9	TRBJ2-7	NA	CASSLDLEESYEQYF	TGTGCCAGCAGCTTAGATTTGGAGGAGAGCTACGAGCAGTACTTC
few	TRBV20-1	TRBJ2-5	TRBD2	CSATTSGRIQETQYF	TGCAGTGCCACCACTAGCGGGAGAATTCAAGAGACCCAGTACTTC
NA	TRBV27	TRBJ2-3	NA	CATESTDTQYF	TGTGCCACTGAGAGCACAGATACGCAGTATTTT
many	TRBV5-1	TRBJ2-1	NA	CASSLGFDEQFF	TGCGCCAGCAGCTTGGGGTTCGATGAGCAGTTCTTC
many	TRBV6-1	TRBJ1-1	NA	CASAPTENTEAFF	TGTGCCAGCGCCCCAACAGAAAACACTGAAGCTTTCTTT
NA	TRBV6-5	TRBJ2-4	NA	CASSSKRALAKNIQYF	TGTGCCAGCAGTTCCAAGCGAGCCCTAGCCAAAAACATTCAGTACTTC
NA	TRBV20-1	TRBJ1-5	NA	CSAAREDQPQHF	TGCAGTGCAGCCAGGGAGGATCAGCCCCAGCATTTT
NA	TRBV12-3/TRBV12-4	TRBJ1-2	NA	CASRGGDNYGYTF	TGTGCCAGCAGAGGGGGGGATAACTATGGCTACACCTTC